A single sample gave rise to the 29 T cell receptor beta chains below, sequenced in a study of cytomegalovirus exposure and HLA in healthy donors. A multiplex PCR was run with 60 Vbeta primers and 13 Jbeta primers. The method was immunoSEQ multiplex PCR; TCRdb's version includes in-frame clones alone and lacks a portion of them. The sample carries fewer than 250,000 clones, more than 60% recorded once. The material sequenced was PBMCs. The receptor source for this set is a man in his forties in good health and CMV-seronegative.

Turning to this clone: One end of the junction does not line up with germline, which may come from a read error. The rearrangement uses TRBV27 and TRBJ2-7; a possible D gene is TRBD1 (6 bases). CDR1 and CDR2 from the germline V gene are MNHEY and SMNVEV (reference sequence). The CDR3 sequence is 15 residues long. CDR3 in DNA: TGTGCCAGTAGTTTACGGCAGGGGTCCTCCTACGAGCAGTACTTC. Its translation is CASSLRQGSSYEQYF.

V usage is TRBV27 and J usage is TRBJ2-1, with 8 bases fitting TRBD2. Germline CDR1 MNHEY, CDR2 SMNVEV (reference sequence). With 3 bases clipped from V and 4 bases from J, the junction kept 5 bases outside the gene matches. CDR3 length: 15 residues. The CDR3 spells CASSLRGDFYNEQFF. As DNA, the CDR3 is TGTGCCAGCAGTTTGCGGGGGGATTTTTACAATGAGCAGTTCTTC.

CDR3 sequence (DNA): TGCGCCAGGCAACTACAGGGTCCCTTTGGGGGCTACACCTTC. Encoded protein: CARQLQGPFGGYTF. The chain combines TRBV5-1 with TRBJ1-2; possible D gene TRBD1, 6 bases. The germline V gene encodes CDR1 SGHRS and CDR2 YFSETQ. V was trimmed by 8 bases and J by 8 bases, leaving 22 bases between them. This CDR3 is 14 amino acids long.

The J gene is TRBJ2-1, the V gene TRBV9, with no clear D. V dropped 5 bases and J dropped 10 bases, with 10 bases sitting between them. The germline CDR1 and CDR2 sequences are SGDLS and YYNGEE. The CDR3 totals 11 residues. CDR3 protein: CASSLRGEQFF. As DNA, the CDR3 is TGTGCCAGCAGTCTTCGCGGAGAGCAGTTCTTC. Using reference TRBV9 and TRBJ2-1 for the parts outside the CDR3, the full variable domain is DSGVTQTPKHLITATGQRVTLRCSPRSGDLSVYWYQQSLDQGLQFLIQYYNGEERAKGNILERFSAQQFPDLHSELNLSSLELGDSALYFCASSLRGEQFFGPGTRLTVL.

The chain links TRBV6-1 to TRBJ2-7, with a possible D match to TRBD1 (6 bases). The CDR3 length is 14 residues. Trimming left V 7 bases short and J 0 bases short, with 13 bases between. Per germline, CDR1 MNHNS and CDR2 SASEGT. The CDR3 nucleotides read TGTGCCAGCAAGGGGACATTCAACTCCTACGAGCAGTACTTC. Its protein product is CASKGTFNSYEQYF.

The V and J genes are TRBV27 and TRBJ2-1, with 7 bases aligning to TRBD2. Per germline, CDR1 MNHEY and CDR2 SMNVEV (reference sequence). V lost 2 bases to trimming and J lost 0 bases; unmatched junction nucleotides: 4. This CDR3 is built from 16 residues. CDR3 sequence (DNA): TGTGCCAGCAGTTTAATCGGGGGGAGCTCCTACAATGAGCAGTTCTTC. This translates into CASSLIGGSSYNEQFF.

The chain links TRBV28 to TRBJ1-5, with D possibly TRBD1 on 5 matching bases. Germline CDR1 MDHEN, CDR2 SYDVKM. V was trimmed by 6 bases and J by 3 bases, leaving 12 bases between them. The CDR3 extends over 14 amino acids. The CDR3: CASSLRVANQPQHF. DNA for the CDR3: TGTGCCAGCAGCCTCAGGGTTGCCAATCAGCCCCAGCATTTT.

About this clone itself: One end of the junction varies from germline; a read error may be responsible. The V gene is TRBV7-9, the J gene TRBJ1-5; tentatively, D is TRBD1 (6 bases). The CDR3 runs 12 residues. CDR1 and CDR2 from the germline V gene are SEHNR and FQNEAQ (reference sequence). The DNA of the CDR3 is TGTTCCAGCAGCGAGGGGGATCAGCCCCAGCATTTT. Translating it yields CSSSEGDQPQHF.

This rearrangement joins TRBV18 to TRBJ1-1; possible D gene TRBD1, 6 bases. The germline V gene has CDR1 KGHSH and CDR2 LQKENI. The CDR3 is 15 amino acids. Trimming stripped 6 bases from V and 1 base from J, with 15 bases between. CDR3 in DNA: TGTGCCAGCTCCCTAGGACAGCCCCAGAACACTGAAGCTTTCTTT. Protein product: CASSLGQPQNTEAFF.

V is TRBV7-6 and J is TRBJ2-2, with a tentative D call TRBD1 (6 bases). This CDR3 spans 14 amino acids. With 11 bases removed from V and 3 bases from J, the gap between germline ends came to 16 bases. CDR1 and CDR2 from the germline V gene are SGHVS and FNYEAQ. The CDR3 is CAWGTPAYTGELFF. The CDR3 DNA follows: TGTGCCTGGGGGACACCAGCTTACACCGGGGAGCTGTTTTTT.

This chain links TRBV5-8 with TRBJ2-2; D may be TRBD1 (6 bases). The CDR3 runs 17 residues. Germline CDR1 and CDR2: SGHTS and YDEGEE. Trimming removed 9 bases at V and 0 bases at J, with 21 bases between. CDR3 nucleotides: TGTGCCACCGCAATTTGGGTAGGGGGTCCGAACACCGGGGAGCTGTTTTTT. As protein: CATAIWVGGPNTGELFF.

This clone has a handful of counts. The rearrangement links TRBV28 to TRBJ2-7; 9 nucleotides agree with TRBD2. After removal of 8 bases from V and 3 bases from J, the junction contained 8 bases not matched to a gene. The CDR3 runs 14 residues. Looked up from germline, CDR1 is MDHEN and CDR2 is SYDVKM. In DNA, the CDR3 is TGTGCCAGCGGAGCCCCTAGCGGGAACTACGAGCAGTACTTC. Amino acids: CASGAPSGNYEQYF.

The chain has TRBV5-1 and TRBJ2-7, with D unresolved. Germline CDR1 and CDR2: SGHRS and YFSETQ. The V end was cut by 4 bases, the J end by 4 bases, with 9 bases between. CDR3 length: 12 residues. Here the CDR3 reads CASSVNSYEQYF. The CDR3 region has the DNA TGCGCCAGCAGCGTGAACTCGTACGAGCAGTACTTC. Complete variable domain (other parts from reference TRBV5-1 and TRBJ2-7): KAGVTQTPRYLIKTRGQQVTLSCSPISGHRSVSWYQQTPGQGLQFLFEYFSETQRNKGNFPGRFSGRQFSNSRSEMNVSTLELGDSALYLCASSVNSYEQYFGPGTRLTVT.

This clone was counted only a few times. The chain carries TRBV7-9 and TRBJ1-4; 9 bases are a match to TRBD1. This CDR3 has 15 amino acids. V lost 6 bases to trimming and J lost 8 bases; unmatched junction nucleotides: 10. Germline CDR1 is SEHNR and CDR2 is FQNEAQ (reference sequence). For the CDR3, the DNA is TGTGCCAGCAGTCTACCGGGACAGGGTGGGGAAAAACTGTTTTTT. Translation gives CASSLPGQGGEKLFF. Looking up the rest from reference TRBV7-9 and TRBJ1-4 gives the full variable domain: DTGVSQNPRHKITKRGQNVTFRCDPISEHNRLYWYRQTLGQGPEFLTYFQNEAQLEKSRLLSDRFSAERPKGSFSTLEIQRTEQGDSAMYLCASSLPGQGGEKLFFGSGTQLSVL.

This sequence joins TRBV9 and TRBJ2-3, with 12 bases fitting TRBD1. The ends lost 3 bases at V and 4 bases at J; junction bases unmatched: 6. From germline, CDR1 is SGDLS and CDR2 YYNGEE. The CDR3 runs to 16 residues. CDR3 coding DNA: TGTGCCAGCAGCGCCGGGACAGGGGGCAACGCAGATACGCAGTATTTT. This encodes CASSAGTGGNADTQYF.

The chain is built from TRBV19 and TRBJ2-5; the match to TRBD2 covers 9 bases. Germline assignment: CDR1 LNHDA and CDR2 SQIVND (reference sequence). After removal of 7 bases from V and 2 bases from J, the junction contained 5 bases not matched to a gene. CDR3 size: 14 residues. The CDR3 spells CASKGGRGQETQYF. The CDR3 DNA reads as TGTGCCAGTAAAGGCGGGAGGGGACAAGAGACCCAGTACTTC.

In DNA, the CDR3 is TGTGCCAGTAGTATAGGGCTAGCGATCAATGAGCAGTTCTTC. Protein: CASSIGLAINEQFF. The chain links TRBV19 to TRBJ2-1; tentatively, D is TRBD2 (6 bases). The CDR3 sequence is 14 residues long. The V end was cut by 1 base, the J end by 6 bases, with 10 bases between. Germline values: CDR1 LNHDA, CDR2 SQIVND (reference sequence).

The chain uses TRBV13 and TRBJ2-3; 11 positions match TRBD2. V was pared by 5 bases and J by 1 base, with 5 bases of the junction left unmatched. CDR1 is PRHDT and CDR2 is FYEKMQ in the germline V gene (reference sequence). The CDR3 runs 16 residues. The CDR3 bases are TGTGCCAGCAGCACAGGGACTAGCGGCCGCACAGATACGCAGTATTTT. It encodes CASSTGTSGRTDTQYF.

CDR3 protein: CASSDGSGWTYEQYF. The CDR3 DNA follows: TGTGCCAGCAGCGACGGAAGCGGGTGGACCTACGAGCAGTACTTC. The V gene is TRBV7-2, the J gene TRBJ2-5, with D tentatively TRBD2 (6 bases). The DNA end lines up better with TRBJ2-7; the J call may be wrong. Germline V gene data show CDR1 as SGHTA and CDR2 as FQGNSA. The CDR3 sequence is 15 residues long.

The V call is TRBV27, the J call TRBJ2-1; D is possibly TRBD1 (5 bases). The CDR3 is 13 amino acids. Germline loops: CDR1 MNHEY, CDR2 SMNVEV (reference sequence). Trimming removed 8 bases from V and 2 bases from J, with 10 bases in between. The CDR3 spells CASAKTAYNEQFF. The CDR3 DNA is TGTGCCAGCGCCAAGACAGCCTACAATGAGCAGTTCTTC.

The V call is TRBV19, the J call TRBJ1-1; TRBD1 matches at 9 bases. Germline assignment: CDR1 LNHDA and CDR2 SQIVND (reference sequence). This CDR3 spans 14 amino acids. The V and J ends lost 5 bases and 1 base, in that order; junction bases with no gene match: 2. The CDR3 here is CASSEDRGNTEAFF. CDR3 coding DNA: TGTGCCAGTAGTGAGGACAGGGGGAACACTGAAGCTTTCTTT.

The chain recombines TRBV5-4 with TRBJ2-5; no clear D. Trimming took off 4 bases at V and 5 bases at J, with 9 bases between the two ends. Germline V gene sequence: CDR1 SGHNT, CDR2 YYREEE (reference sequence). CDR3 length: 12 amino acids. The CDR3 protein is CASSLVRETQYF. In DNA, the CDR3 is TGTGCCAGCAGCCTCGTCAGGGAGACCCAGTACTTC. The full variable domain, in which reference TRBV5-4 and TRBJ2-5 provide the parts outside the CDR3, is ETGVTQSPTHLIKTRGQQVTLRCSSQSGHNTVSWYQQALGQGPQFIFQYYREEENGRGNFPPRFSGLQFPNYSSELNVNALELDDSALYLCASSLVRETQYFGPGTRLLVL.

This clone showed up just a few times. The CDR3 reads CASSSTSGGVPGELFF. In DNA form, the CDR3 reads TGCGCCAGCAGCTCGACTAGCGGGGGGGTTCCCGGGGAGCTGTTTTTT. The chain joins TRBV5-1 to TRBJ2-2, with 14 positions matching TRBD2. The CDR3 covers 16 residues. The V segment lost 3 bases and the J segment 6 bases; nucleotides outside the gene matches: 4. The germline CDR1 and CDR2 sequences are SGHRS and YFSETQ.

The CDR3 spells CASSLGSGGNIQYF. In nucleotides, the CDR3 is TGTGCCAGCAGCTTAGGTAGCGGGGGCAACATTCAGTACTTC. V and J are TRBV11-3 and TRBJ2-4, with 9 bases fitting TRBD2. From germline, CDR1 is SGHNT and CDR2 YENEEA. The ends lost 1 base at V and 7 bases at J; junction bases unmatched: 2. This CDR3 has 14 residues.

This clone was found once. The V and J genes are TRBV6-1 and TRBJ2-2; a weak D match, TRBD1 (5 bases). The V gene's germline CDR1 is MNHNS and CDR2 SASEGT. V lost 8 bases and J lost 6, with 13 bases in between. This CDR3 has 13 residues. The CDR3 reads CASVRQGSGELFF. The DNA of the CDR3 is TGTGCCAGCGTACGTCAGGGATCCGGGGAGCTGTTTTTT.

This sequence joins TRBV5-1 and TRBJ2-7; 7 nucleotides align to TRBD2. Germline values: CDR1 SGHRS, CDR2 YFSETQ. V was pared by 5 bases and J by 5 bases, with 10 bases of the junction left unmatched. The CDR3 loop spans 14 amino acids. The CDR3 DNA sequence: TGCGCCAGCAGGGTTTGGACTAGTACCGACGAGCAGTACTTC. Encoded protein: CASRVWTSTDEQYF.

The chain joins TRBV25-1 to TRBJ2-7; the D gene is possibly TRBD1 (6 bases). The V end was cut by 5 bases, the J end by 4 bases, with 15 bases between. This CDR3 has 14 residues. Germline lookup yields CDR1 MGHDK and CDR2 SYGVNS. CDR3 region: CASSQTGIRYEQYF. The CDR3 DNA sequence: TGTGCCAGCAGTCAAACAGGGATTCGGTACGAGCAGTACTTC.

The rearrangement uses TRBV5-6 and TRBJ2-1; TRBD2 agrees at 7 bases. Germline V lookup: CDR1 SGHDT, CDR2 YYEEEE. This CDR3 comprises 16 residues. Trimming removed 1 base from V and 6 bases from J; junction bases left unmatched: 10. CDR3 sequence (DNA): TGTGCCAGCAGCTTGCTACGGCTAGCGGATATCAATGAGCAGTTCTTC. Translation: CASSLLRLADINEQFF.

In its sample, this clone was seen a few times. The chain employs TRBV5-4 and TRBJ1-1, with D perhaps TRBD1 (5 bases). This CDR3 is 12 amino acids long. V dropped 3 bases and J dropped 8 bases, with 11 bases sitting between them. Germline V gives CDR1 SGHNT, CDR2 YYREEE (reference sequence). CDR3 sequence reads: CASSYPGWEAFF. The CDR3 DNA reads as TGTGCCAGCAGCTACCCAGGGTGGGAAGCTTTCTTT.